These 4 T cell receptor beta chains share one sample of origin, sequenced in a study of early T cells in non-severe SARS-CoV-2 infection. TCRdb processed the 5' RACE reads anew with MiXCR; each CDR3 protein has one entry. The data contain some 81,000 distinct CDR3 sequences, about 15% of them singletons. Sequences were obtained from whole blood. All receptors derive from an adult who was a healthcare worker with PCR-confirmed SARS-CoV-2 infection or an uninfected control (not recorded which).

V usage is TRBV3-1 and J usage is TRBJ1-5; 8 bases fit TRBD1. Germline CDR1 is LGHDT and CDR2 is YNNKEL (reference sequence). V was clipped by 1 base and J by 4 bases; unmatched bases: 3. The CDR3 runs to 15 residues. Here the CDR3 DNA reads TGTGCCAGCAGCCAAGGAACAGGGGGGAATCAGCCCCAGCATTTT. It codes for CASSQGTGGNQPQHF.

This clonotype was seen a few times. The gene calls are TRBV7-9 and TRBJ1-1, with D possibly matching TRBD1 (6 bases). V was clipped by 1 base and J by 1 base, with 10 bases between them. This CDR3 region has 15 residues. CDR1 and CDR2 from the germline V gene are SEHNR and FQNEAQ (reference sequence). The CDR3 here is CASSLGIGGNTEAFF. In DNA, the CDR3 is TGTGCCAGCAGCTTAGGTATAGGGGGGAACACTGAAGCTTTCTTT.

A few counts support this clonotype. The rearrangement links TRBV5-6 to TRBJ2-6; D gene unclear. The CDR3 is 13 residues long. Per germline, CDR1 SGHDT and CDR2 YYEEEE. With 1 base removed from V and 4 bases from J, the gap between germline ends came to 3 bases. The CDR3 bases are TGTGCCAGCAGCTTGAGGGGGGCCAACGTCCTGACTTTC. Amino acids: CASSLRGANVLTF.

This chain joins TRBV28 and TRBJ1-5; 7 nucleotides agree with TRBD1. With V trimmed by 6 bases and J by 4 bases, 6 bases remained unmatched. The CDR3 is made up of 14 amino acids. Germline values: CDR1 MDHEN, CDR2 SYDVKM. The CDR3 DNA reads as TGTGCCAGCAGCCGCGGGACAGAGAATCAGCCCCAGCATTTT. Translated, it gives CASSRGTENQPQHF.